Listed below are T cell receptor beta chains from one sample, sequenced in a study of cytomegalovirus exposure and HLA in healthy donors. Clones were read by immunoSEQ multiplex PCR, and TCRdb kept only the in-frame ones, dropping some. This sample has 220,000 or so clones; about 74% occur once, and the top ten carry roughly 2%. Sequenced: PBMCs. Receptors originate from a woman aged 25 to 39 in good health and CMV-seronegative. Both conserved end residues are part of each CDR3. D genes are given only for firm matches. Expanded clones are given a class, and other clones once, few, many or no size at all.

CDR3aa	CDR3nt	d_gene	v_gene	j_gene	abundance
CASSYIGAGNEQFF	TGTGCCAGCAGCTATATCGGAGCCGGTAATGAGCAGTTCTTC	.	TRBV7-2	TRBJ2-1	.
CASSYSTTGNTEAFF	TGTGCCAGCAGTTACTCGACCACAGGGAACACTGAAGCTTTCTTT	.	TRBV6-5	TRBJ1-1	.
CASSNRGSYTF	TGTGCCAGCAGTAACAGGGGGAGCTACACCTTC	TRBD1	TRBV6-1	TRBJ1-2	.
CASSVQGYGYTF	TGTGCCAGCAGCGTACAGGGCTATGGCTACACCTTC	.	TRBV7-3	TRBJ1-2	.
CASTKGSGNSPLHF	TGTGCCAGCACCAAGGGATCGGGAAATTCACCCCTCCACTTT	.	TRBV6-1	TRBJ1-6	.
CASSQRMGHGYTF	TGTGCCAGCAGCCAGAGAATGGGCCATGGCTACACCTTC	.	TRBV14	TRBJ1-2	.
CAWSVRRVNTEAFF	TGTGCCTGGAGTGTAAGACGGGTGAACACTGAAGCTTTCTTT	.	TRBV30	TRBJ1-1	once
CASSLGTSNEQFF	TGCGCCAGCAGCTTGGGGACTTCCAATGAGCAGTTCTTC	.	TRBV5-1	TRBJ2-1	once
CASSQETGVSQGEDTQYF	TGTGCCAGCTCACAGGAGACAGGGGTCAGCCAGGGAGAAGATACGCAGTATTTT	TRBD1	TRBV18	TRBJ2-3	.
CASGSIQGNYGYTF	TGTGCTAGTGGTTCCATACAGGGAAACTATGGCTACACCTTC	.	TRBV12-5	TRBJ1-2	.
CASSLWTGAEETQYF	TGTGCCAGCAGCCTCTGGACAGGGGCGGAAGAGACCCAGTACTTC	TRBD1	TRBV7-9	TRBJ2-5	few
CASSAYGPNTEAFF	TGTGCCAGCAGTGCGTATGGGCCGAACACTGAAGCTTTCTTT	.	TRBV2	TRBJ1-1	.